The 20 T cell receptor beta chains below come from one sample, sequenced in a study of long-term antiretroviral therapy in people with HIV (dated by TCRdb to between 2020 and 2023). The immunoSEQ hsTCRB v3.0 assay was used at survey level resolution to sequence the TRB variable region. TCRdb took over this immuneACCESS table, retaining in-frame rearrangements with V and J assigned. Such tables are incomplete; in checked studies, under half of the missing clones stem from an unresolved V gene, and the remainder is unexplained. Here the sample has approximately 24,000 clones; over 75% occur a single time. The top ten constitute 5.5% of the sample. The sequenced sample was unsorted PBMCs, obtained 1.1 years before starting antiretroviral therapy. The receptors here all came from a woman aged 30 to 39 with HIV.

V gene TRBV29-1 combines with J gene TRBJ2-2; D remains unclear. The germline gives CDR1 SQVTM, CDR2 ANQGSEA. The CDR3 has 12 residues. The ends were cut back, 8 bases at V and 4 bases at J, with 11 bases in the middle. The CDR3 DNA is TGCAGCTCCGAAACGCGCACCGGGGAGCTGTTTTTT. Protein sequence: CSSETRTGELFF.

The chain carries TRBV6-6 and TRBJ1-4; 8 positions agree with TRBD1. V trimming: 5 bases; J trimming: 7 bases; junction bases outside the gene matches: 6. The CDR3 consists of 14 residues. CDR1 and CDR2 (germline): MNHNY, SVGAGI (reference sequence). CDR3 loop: CASSLGRGLEKLFF. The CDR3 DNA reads TGTGCCAGCAGTCTGGGCAGGGGGCTTGAAAAACTGTTTTTT.

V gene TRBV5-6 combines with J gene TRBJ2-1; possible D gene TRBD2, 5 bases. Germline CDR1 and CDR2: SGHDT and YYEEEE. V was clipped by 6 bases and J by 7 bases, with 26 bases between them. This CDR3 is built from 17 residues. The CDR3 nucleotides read TGTGCCAGCAACTACCTGGAGGTGGATCCCCAAAAAAATGAGCAGTTCTTC. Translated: CASNYLEVDPQKNEQFF.

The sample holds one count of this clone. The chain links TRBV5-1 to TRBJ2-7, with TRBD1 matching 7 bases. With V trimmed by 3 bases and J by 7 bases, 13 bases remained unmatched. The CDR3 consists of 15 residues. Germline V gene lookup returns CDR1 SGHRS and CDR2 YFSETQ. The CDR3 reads CASSSKGQVWGEQYF. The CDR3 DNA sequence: TGCGCCAGCAGCTCAAAAGGACAGGTATGGGGAGAGCAGTACTTC.

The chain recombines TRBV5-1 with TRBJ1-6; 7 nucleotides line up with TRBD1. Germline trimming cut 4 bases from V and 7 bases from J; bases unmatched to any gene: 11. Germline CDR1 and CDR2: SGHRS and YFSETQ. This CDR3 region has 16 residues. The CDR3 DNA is TGCGCCAGCAGCCCCCACCTGACAGGGACAAATTCACCCCTCCACTTT. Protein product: CASSPHLTGTNSPLHF.

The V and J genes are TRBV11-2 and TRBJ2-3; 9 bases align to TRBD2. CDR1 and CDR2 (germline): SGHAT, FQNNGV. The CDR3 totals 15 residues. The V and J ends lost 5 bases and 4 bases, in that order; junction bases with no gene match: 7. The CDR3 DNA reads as TGTGCCAGCAGCCCCCAGGGCGGGGGGGCAGATACGCAGTATTTT. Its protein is CASSPQGGGADTQYF.

The CDR3: CASSLRDTDLTGELFF. The CDR3 DNA sequence: TGTGCCAGCAGTCTCCGGGACACAGATCTCACCGGGGAGCTGTTTTTT. This chain links TRBV27 with TRBJ2-2; a possible D gene is TRBD1 (6 bases). Germline V gives CDR1 MNHEY, CDR2 SMNVEV (reference sequence). The CDR3 contains 16 residues. Trimming took 5 bases from V and 4 from J, leaving 17 bases between them.

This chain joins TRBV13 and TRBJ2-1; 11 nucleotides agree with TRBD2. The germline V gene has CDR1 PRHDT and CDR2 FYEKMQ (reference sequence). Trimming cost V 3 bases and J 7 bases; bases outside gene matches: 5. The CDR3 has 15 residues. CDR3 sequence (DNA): TGTGCCAGCAGCTTCGTTAGCGGGGGGGTTAATGAGCAGTTCTTC. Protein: CASSFVSGGVNEQFF.

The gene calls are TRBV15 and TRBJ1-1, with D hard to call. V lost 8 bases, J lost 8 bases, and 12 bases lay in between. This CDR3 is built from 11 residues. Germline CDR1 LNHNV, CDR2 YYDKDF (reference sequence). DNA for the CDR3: TGTGCCACCGTGGGAATTCTAGAAGCTTTCTTT. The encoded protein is CATVGILEAFF.

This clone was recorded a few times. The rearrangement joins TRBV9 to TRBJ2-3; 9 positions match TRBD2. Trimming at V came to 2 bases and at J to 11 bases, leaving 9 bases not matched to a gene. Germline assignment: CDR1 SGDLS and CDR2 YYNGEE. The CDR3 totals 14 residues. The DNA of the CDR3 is TGTGCCAGCAGCGTGGCGGGGGGGGACGGCATGCAGTATTTT. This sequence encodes CASSVAGGDGMQYF.

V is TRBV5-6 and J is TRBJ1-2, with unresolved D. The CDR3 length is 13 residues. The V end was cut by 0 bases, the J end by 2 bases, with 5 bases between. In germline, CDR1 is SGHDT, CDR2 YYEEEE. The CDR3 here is CASSLGDNYGYTF. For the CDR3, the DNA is TGTGCCAGCAGCTTGGGTGACAACTATGGCTACACCTTC.

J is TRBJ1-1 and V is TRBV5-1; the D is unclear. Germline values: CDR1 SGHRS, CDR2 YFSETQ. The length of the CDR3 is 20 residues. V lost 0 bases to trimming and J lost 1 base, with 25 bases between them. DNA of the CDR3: TGCGCCAGCAGCTTGGCTGCAGGATGGGCGAGAGAGACTCGGAACACTGAAGCTTTCTTT. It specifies CASSLAAGWARETRNTEAFF.

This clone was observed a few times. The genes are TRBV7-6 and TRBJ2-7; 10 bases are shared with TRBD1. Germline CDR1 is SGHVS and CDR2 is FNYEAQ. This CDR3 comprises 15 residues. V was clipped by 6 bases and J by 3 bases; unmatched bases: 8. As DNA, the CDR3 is TGTGCCAGCAGTTCTTCTTGGGACAGGGGCTACGAGCAGTACTTC. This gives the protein CASSSSWDRGYEQYF.

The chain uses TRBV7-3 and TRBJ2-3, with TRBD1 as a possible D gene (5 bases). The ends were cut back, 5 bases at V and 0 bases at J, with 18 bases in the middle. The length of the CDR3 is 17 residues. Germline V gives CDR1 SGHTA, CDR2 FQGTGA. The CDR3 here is CASSQGAPGASTDTQYF. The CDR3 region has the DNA TGTGCCAGCAGCCAAGGGGCCCCTGGGGCTAGCACAGATACGCAGTATTTT.

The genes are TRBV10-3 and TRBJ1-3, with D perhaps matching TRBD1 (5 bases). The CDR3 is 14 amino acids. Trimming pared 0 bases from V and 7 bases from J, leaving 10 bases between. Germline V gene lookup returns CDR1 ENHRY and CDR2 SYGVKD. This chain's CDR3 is CAISESGVRNTIYF. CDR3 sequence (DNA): TGTGCCATCAGTGAGTCAGGGGTCAGGAACACCATATATTTT.

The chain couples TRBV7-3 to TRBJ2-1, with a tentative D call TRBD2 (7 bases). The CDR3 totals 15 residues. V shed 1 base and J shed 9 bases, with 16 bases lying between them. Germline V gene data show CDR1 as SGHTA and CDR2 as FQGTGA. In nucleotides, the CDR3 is TGTGCCAGCAGCTTAATGGGGGGGCCCCGGTCTGAGCAGTTCTTC. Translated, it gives CASSLMGGPRSEQFF. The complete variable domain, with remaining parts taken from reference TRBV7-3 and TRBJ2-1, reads GAGVSQTPSNKVTEKGKYVELRCDPISGHTALYWYRQSLGQGPEFLIYFQGTGAADDSGLPNDRFFAVRPEGSVSTLKIQRTERGDSAVYLCASSLMGGPRSEQFFGPGTRLTVL.

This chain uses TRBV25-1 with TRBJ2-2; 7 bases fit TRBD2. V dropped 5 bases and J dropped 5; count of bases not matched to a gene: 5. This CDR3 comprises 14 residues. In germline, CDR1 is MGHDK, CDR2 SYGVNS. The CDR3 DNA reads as TGTGCCAGCAGTCCCCGACTAGCTACCGGGGAGCTGTTTTTT. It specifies CASSPRLATGELFF.

CDR3 sequence reads: CAISERRGHLNEQFF. The CDR3 DNA follows: TGTGCCATCAGTGAGCGGCGGGGGCACCTCAATGAGCAGTTCTTC. The chain links TRBV10-3 to TRBJ2-1; D is possibly TRBD2 (7 bases). V lost 2 bases and J lost 6, with 14 bases in between. This CDR3 has 15 residues. Germline V lookup: CDR1 ENHRY, CDR2 SYGVKD.

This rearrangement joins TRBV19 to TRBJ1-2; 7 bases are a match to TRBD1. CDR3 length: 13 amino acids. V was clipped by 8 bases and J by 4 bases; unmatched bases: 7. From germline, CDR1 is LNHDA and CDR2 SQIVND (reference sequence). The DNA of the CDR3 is TGTGCCAGTTGGGACAGAAGCCCCTATGGCTACACCTTC. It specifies CASWDRSPYGYTF.

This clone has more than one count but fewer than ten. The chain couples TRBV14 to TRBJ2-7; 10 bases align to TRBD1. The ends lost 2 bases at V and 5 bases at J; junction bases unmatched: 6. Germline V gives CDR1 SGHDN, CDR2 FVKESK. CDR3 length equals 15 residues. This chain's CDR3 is CASSQPDRGHHEQYF. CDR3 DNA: TGTGCCAGCAGCCAACCCGACAGGGGGCACCACGAGCAGTACTTC.